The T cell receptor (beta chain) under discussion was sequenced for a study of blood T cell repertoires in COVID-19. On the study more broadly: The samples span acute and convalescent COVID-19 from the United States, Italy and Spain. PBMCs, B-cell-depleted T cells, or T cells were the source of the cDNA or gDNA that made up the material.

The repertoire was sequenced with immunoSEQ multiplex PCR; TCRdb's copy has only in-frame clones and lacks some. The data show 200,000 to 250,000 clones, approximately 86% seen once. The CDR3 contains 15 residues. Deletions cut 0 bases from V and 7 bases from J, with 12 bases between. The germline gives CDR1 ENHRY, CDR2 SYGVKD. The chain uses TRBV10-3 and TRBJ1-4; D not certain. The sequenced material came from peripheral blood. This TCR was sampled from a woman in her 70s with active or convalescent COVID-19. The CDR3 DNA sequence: TGTGCCATCAGTGAGTCGACTCTGGCGGGTGAAAAACTGTTTTTT. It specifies CAISESTLAGEKLFF.